The T cell receptor beta chain under discussion was sequenced for a study of CD4 T cells in relation to SARS-CoV-2 and coronaviruses (dated by TCRdb to the early 2020s). About the full investigation: HLA restriction was mapped for shared crossreactive spike epitopes using patient-derived lymphoblastoid cell lines. The Adaptive Biotechnologies TCR-sequencing kit was used to sequence samples from a few pre-COVID donors and the naive versus memory experiments, whereas other data were Illumina-based. The study assessed, at the TCR clonotype level, memory CD4+ T cell crossreactivity between SARS-CoV-2 and common cold coronavirus spike proteins. For other donors in the study, expansion assays were sequenced with a different, Illumina-based TCR-beta assay. Points the paper makes about the study in general: Sequencing naive versus memory cells indicated that the assay picks up memory recall responses, not primary responses primed during culture. Crossreactivity analysis centred on spike protein, so crossreactivity against other viral proteins was not assessed. Memory CD4+ clonotypes crossrecognizing SARS-CoV-2 and at least one common cold coronavirus spike were found in around three fifths of donors. Pre-pandemic and post-infection samples were not both contributed by any donor, so tracing of the source of pre-existing responses was limited. The study was constrained by small numbers of patients and of tested TCRs. Crossreactive clones showed significantly weaker SARS-CoV-2-driven expansion than monoreactive clones, consistent with antigenic imprinting.

The germline ends are 14 bases apart after V is trimmed by 3 bases and J by 8 bases. For CDR1 and CDR2, the germline V gene (reference sequence) lists GTSNPN and SVGIG. Measured from the cysteine to the phenylalanine, the CDR3 is 13 residues long. The entry retains the CDR3 DNA only, 39 bases that are in frame from base 1. DNA from uncultured naive and memory CD4+ T cells underwent immunoSEQ TCR-beta sequencing at deep resolution. The paper's data handling went like this. During preprocessing, nonproductive sequences were removed, as were CDR3s that did not start with C, did not end with F or W, or were shorter than 7 amino acids. Cultured and uncultured naive and memory CD4+ repertoires were searched for previously identified spike- and CEF-reactive CDR3s. After three terminal residues were trimmed from each end, CDR3 homology was quantified as pairwise Levenshtein distance using the stringdist R package. TCRdb took this table from immuneACCESS and kept in-frame rearrangements with V and J called. Such tables lack part of the clones; where checked against another copy, unresolved V genes explain under half of the gap, and the rest is unexplained. Clonal size and the V and J genes are those of that table, whereas D and trimming came from the DNA. The sample records approximately 64,000 clones, about 94% of which are singletons. The ten largest clones capture roughly 0.14% of the sample.

CD4+ T cells from unexposed donors were collected before the COVID-19 pandemic (2011-2018). To separate naive from memory CD4+ T cells, cryopreserved PBMCs first underwent CD4 enrichment and then EasySep naive CD4+ T cell enrichment. Leukapheresis product for the unexposed donors was purchased commercially. Ficoll-Paque PLUS gradient centrifugation was used to isolate PBMCs from leukapheresis product or whole blood. PBMCs were either used fresh in the expansion assay or cryopreserved at -140 degrees C. The QIAamp Micro DNA Kit was used to extract genomic DNA from the CD4+ T cells. This clone was found once. Its antigen remains unidentified. Per-nucleotide qualities are absent, and no much larger clonotype sits a single base away.

This chain is built from TRBV30 and TRBJ1-5; no D gene call is confident. This clonotype was sampled from a human donor in good health. Sequenced: naive CD4+ T cells from PBMCs. The cell subset or site label here, explained by the study, means: naive CD4+ T cells isolated by negative enrichment. In nucleotide form, the sequence is TGTGCCTGGAGGAACGGTGGGAAAGAGCCCCAGCATTTT. It encodes CAWRNGGKEPQHF.